The 19 T cell receptor beta chains below come from one sample, sequenced in a study of blood T cell repertoires in COVID-19. The table came from immunoSEQ multiplex PCR; TCRdb's copy has only in-frame clones and leaves some out. The sample consists of about 65,000 clones, about nine tenths of them appearing once. Sequencing was done on a sample of peripheral blood. Every receptor here comes from a man aged 60-69 years with acute or convalescent COVID-19.

The chain employs TRBV4-1 and TRBJ1-2; 8 nucleotides match TRBD1. CDR3 length: 14 residues. V was pared by 0 bases and J by 8 bases, with 5 bases of the junction left unmatched. The germline V gene encodes CDR1 MGHRA and CDR2 YSYEKL. The CDR3 DNA sequence: TGCGCCAGCAGCCAAGAACCAGGGGGCCGGGGCTACACCTTC. It codes for CASSQEPGGRGYTF.

The chain recombines TRBV6-6 with TRBJ1-6; D is uncertain. The CDR3 is 13 amino acids. The V gene lost 0 bases and the J gene lost 9 bases, with 6 bases spanning the gap. Germline assignment: CDR1 MNHNY and CDR2 SVGAGI (reference sequence). Written as DNA, the CDR3 is TGTGCCAGCAGTTACTCAACTGGTTCACCCCTCCACTTT. Protein: CASSYSTGSPLHF.

J is TRBJ1-3 and V is TRBV7-6; 8 bases are a match to TRBD1. Trimming removed 4 bases from V and 0 bases from J; junction bases left unmatched: 11. Germline V CDR1 and CDR2: SGHVS, FNYEAQ. This CDR3 spans 18 amino acids. CDR3 sequence reads: CASSSNPGQAISGNTIYF. CDR3 nucleotide sequence: TGTGCCAGCAGCTCAAATCCGGGACAGGCCATCTCTGGAAACACCATATATTTT.

The chain is built from TRBV5-6 and TRBJ1-5; D not certain. CDR3 length: 14 amino acids. Germline V CDR1 and CDR2: SGHDT, YYEEEE. V shed 0 bases and J shed 9 bases, with 13 bases lying between them. The CDR3 DNA sequence: TGTGCCAGCAGCTTGGGGCAGGCGATCGGGCCCCAGCATTTT. Its protein is CASSLGQAIGPQHF.

The rearrangement links TRBV7-2 to TRBJ1-6, with 7 bases matching TRBD1. The CDR3 is 15 residues long. After removal of 5 bases from V and 10 bases from J, the junction contained 11 bases not matched to a gene. Germline CDR1 and CDR2: SGHTA and FQGNSA. For the CDR3, the DNA is TGTGCCAGCAGCCTCGCCGGGACAGTTCTCTCACCCCTCCACTTT. Encoded protein: CASSLAGTVLSPLHF.

The chain joins TRBV14 to TRBJ1-2; D not resolved. The V end lost 2 bases, the J end lost 6 bases, and 10 bases lay between the germline ends. Germline V gives CDR1 SGHDN, CDR2 FVKESK. The CDR3 runs 13 residues. In DNA, the CDR3 is TGTGCCAGCAGCCAATGGCGCCGGGATGGCTACACCTTC. This codes for CASSQWRRDGYTF.

The genes are TRBV5-4 and TRBJ1-2; D remains unclear. The CDR3 contains 15 residues. The V end was cut by 4 bases, the J end by 6 bases, with 19 bases between. Germline CDR1 is SGHNT and CDR2 is YYREEE (reference sequence). CDR3 sequence (DNA): TGTGCCAGCAGCCAAACCTCCGGGAGATTGCATGGCTACACCTTC. It translates to CASSQTSGRLHGYTF.

The rearrangement links TRBV6-6 to TRBJ1-1; TRBD1 might be the D (6 bases). Germline values: CDR1 MNHNY, CDR2 SVGAGI (reference sequence). The CDR3 loop spans 14 amino acids. V lost 2 bases, J lost 6 bases, and 13 bases lay in between. DNA of the CDR3: TGTGCCAGCAGTTACAAGGGGGGGTCGGCTGAAGCTTTCTTT. It yields the protein CASSYKGGSAEAFF.

V gene TRBV9 combines with J gene TRBJ1-3; D not certain. This CDR3 contains 13 residues. Germline loops: CDR1 SGDLS, CDR2 YYNGEE. Trimming took off 1 base at V and 3 bases at J, with 5 bases between the two ends. The CDR3 region has the DNA TGTGCCAGCAGCGTACTAGTTGGAAACACCATATATTTT. Translating gives CASSVLVGNTIYF.

The V call is TRBV10-2, the J call TRBJ1-2; 10 bases line up with TRBD1. Germline-derived CDR1 and CDR2 are WSHSY and SAAADI. This CDR3 comprises 13 residues. With V trimmed by 2 bases and J by 7 bases, 1 base remained unmatched. The CDR3 sequence: CASSEGTGVGYTF. Written as DNA, the CDR3 is TGCGCCAGCAGTGAGGGGACAGGGGTTGGCTACACCTTC.

This clone was detected once. The CDR3 DNA is TGTGCCAGCAGTTACTCGTCAGGAGGATACGAGCAGTACTTC. Translating gives CASSYSSGGYEQYF. The rearrangement joins TRBV6-6 to TRBJ2-7; a weak D match, TRBD2 (5 bases). Germline lookup yields CDR1 MNHNY and CDR2 SVGAGI (reference sequence). The CDR3 covers 14 residues. V lost 0 bases and J 4 bases, leaving 10 bases between the germline ends.

V usage is TRBV19 and J usage is TRBJ1-4; D is uncertain. This CDR3 is 16 amino acids long. Germline values: CDR1 LNHDA, CDR2 SQIVND (reference sequence). V lost 6 bases, J lost 0 bases, and 14 bases lay in between. Here the CDR3 DNA reads TGTGCCAGTAGCCCCGACATATCACCAACTAATGAAAAACTGTTTTTT. This gives the protein CASSPDISPTNEKLFF.

V usage is TRBV14 and J usage is TRBJ1-2; D unclear. Trimming pared 0 bases from V and 7 bases from J, leaving 15 bases between. Germline CDR1 is SGHDN and CDR2 is FVKESK. The CDR3 contains 15 residues. CDR3 in DNA: TGTGCCAGCAGCCAAGACCGGCGGAGGTTGTTTGGCTACACCTTC. This gives the protein CASSQDRRRLFGYTF.

Only one count was recorded for this clone. The J gene is TRBJ2-5, the V gene TRBV5-1, with TRBD1 identical over 7 bases. Germline loops: CDR1 SGHRS, CDR2 YFSETQ. The CDR3 has 15 residues. Trimming cost V 2 bases and J 2 bases; bases outside gene matches: 6. CDR3 DNA sequence: TGCGCCAGCAGCTTAAGCGACAGGGTTCAAGAGACCCAGTACTTC. It codes for CASSLSDRVQETQYF.

This rearrangement joins TRBV5-8 to TRBJ1-1; weak D call: TRBD1 (6 bases). V was trimmed by 0 bases and J by 0 bases, leaving 6 bases between them. Germline lookup yields CDR1 SGHTS and CDR2 YDEGEE. The CDR3 sequence is 14 residues long. The CDR3 region is CASSLGQVNTEAFF. The CDR3 DNA sequence: TGTGCCAGCAGCTTGGGACAGGTGAACACTGAAGCTTTCTTT.

The chain couples TRBV6-1 to TRBJ2-2; no definite D call. The CDR3 has 14 amino acids. CDR1 is MNHNS, CDR2 SASEGT, per germline. V lost 3 bases to trimming and J lost 0 bases, with 5 bases between them. CDR3 in DNA: TGTGCCAGCAGTGACGGTGCGAACACCGGGGAGCTGTTTTTT. Residues: CASSDGANTGELFF.

The chain couples TRBV5-4 to TRBJ2-5; 13 nucleotides agree with TRBD2. Germline V gene lookup returns CDR1 SGHNT and CDR2 YYREEE (reference sequence). The CDR3 has 16 amino acids. The V segment lost 4 bases and the J segment 4 bases; nucleotides outside the gene matches: 7. DNA of the CDR3: TGTGCCAGCAGCCCCGGACTAGCGGGGGCCGGAGAGACCCAGTACTTC. As protein: CASSPGLAGAGETQYF.

This chain joins TRBV9 and TRBJ1-1; 7 bases match TRBD1. The germline CDR1 and CDR2 sequences are SGDLS and YYNGEE. The CDR3 spans 15 residues. V dropped 4 bases and J dropped 3; count of bases not matched to a gene: 9. CDR3 loop: CASSNRQGRDTEAFF. The CDR3 nucleotides read TGTGCCAGCAGCAATCGACAGGGTAGGGACACTGAAGCTTTCTTT.

The chain uses TRBV19 and TRBJ1-3; the match to TRBD1 covers 7 bases. J lost 6 bases, V lost 3 bases, and 8 bases had no gene match. Germline V lookup: CDR1 LNHDA, CDR2 SQIVND (reference sequence). This CDR3 comprises 15 residues. CDR3 nucleotide sequence: TGTGCCAGTAGTATGACAGGGAGTTTGGAAAACACCATATATTTT. Translated, it gives CASSMTGSLENTIYF.